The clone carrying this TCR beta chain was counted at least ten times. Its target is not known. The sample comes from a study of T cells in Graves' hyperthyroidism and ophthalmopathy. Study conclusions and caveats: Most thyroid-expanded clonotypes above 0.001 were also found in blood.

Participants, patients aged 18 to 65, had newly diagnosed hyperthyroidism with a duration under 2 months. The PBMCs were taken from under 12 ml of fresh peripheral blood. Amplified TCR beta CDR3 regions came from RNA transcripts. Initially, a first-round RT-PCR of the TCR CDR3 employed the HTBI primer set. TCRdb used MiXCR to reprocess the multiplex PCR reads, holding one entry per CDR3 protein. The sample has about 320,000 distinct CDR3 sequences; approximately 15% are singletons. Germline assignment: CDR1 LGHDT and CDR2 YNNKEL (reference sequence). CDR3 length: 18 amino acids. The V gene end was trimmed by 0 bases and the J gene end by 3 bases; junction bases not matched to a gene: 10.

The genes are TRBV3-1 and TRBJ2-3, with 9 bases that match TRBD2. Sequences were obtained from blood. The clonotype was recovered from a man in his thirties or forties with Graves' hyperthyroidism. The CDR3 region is CASSQDQGLAGLTDTQYF. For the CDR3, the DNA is TGTGCCAGCAGCCAAGATCAGGGACTAGCCGGCCTGACAGATACGCAGTATTTT.